The entry below describes one TCR beta chain. The data derive from a study of patients and donors after allogeneic stem cell transplantation. V gave up 5 bases and J gave up 8 bases, with 15 bases separating them. Germline V gene sequence: CDR1 MNHEY, CDR2 SMNVEV (reference sequence). The CDR3 has 13 residues. MiXCR was run by TCRdb on the RT-PCR reads, yielding one entry per CDR3 protein. The table records approximately 140,000 distinct CDR3 sequences, 37% of them present only once. The chain employs TRBV27 and TRBJ1-2; D uncertain. Source material: blood, either unsorted or a sorted T cell fraction (not recorded which). The sequence was obtained from a human donor who was either an allogeneic HSCT recipient or a stem cell or donor lymphocyte infusion donor (not recorded which). It is not recorded whose cells these are; they may come from a transplant donor. CDR3 bases: TGTGCCAGCAGTCCTGCGGGTGAGGACGGCTACACCTTC. Protein product: CASSPAGEDGYTF.